A single sample is the source of the 13 T cell receptor beta chains below, sequenced in a study of T cell responses to AZD1222 COVID-19 vaccine. TCRdb's table, derived via immunoSEQ multiplex PCR, lists solely in-frame clones and lacks some. The sample has roughly 150,000 clones; 85% to 90% are singletons. The material sequenced was peripheral blood, taken 28 days after the second AZD1222 dose. These TCRs come from an adult who received the AZD1222 COVID-19 vaccine.

This rearrangement joins TRBV12-3 or TRBV12-4 to TRBJ1-1; D gene uncertain. The CDR3 totals 13 residues. V was pared by 6 bases and J by 9 bases, with 17 bases between. As DNA, the CDR3 is TGTGCCAGCAGCCTCCAGCTTGACTCAAAAGCTTTCTTT. It translates to CASSLQLDSKAFF.

V usage is TRBV27 and J usage is TRBJ1-2, with 8 bases identical to TRBD1. Germline V gives CDR1 MNHEY, CDR2 SMNVEV (reference sequence). V lost 6 bases, J lost 4 bases, and 4 bases stayed unmatched. The CDR3 contains 13 residues. The CDR3 here is CASRQGVGYGYTF. CDR3 bases: TGTGCCAGCAGACAGGGGGTGGGCTATGGCTACACCTTC.

This sequence joins TRBV7-2 and TRBJ2-1; maybe TRBD2 (5 bases). CDR1 is SGHTA, CDR2 FQGNSA, per germline. Trimming took 5 bases from V and 6 from J, leaving 5 bases between them. This CDR3 has 11 amino acids. CDR3 region: CASSEGNEQFF. Written as DNA, the CDR3 is TGTGCCAGCAGCGAGGGCAATGAGCAGTTCTTC.

This clone was recorded a few times. The V gene is TRBV25-1, the J gene TRBJ2-3; D is uncertain. The CDR3 covers 13 residues. The V end lost 4 bases, the J end lost 1 base, and 6 bases lay between the germline ends. Per the germline V gene, CDR1 is MGHDK and CDR2 is SYGVNS. The CDR3 sequence: CASSVTGTDTQYF. The CDR3 DNA is TGTGCCAGCAGTGTTACAGGCACAGATACGCAGTATTTT.

The V and J genes are TRBV2 and TRBJ2-5; a possible D gene is TRBD1 (6 bases). The CDR3 extends over 12 amino acids. Germline CDR1 and CDR2: SNHLY and FYNNEI. Trimming left V 9 bases short and J 5 bases short, with 13 bases between. The CDR3 loop reads CASGGGYETQYF. Here the CDR3 DNA reads TGTGCCAGTGGGGGCGGGTACGAGACCCAGTACTTC.

The chain joins TRBV5-5 to TRBJ2-1, with 7 bases lining up with TRBD1. Trimming cost V 3 bases and J 5 bases; bases outside gene matches: 8. Germline lookup yields CDR1 SGHKS and CDR2 YYEKEE (reference sequence). The CDR3 has 15 residues. CDR3 bases: TGTGCCAGCAGCTCAGAGGGACAGTCCCACAATGAGCAGTTCTTC. Its translation: CASSSEGQSHNEQFF. The full variable domain, its missing parts supplied by reference TRBV5-5 and TRBJ2-1, is DAGVTQSPTHLIKTRGQQVTLRCSPISGHKSVSWYQQVLGQGPQFIFQYYEKEERGRGNFPDRFSARQFPNYSSELNVNALLLGDSALYLCASSSEGQSHNEQFFGPGTRLTVL.

The J gene is TRBJ2-7, the V gene TRBV7-2; D is perhaps TRBD1 or TRBD2 (5 bases each). Looked up from germline, CDR1 is SGHTA and CDR2 is FQGNSA. The V end was cut by 2 bases, the J end by 6 bases, with 8 bases between. The CDR3 runs to 12 residues. The CDR3 loop reads CASSLRGTEQYF. The CDR3 DNA reads TGTGCCAGCAGCTTACGAGGGACCGAGCAGTACTTC. The full variable domain, rest sourced from reference TRBV7-2 and TRBJ2-7, is GAGVSQSPSNKVTEKGKDVELRCDPISGHTALYWYRQSLGQGLEFLIYFQGNSAPDKSGLPSDRFSAERTGGSVSTLTIQRTQQEDSAVYLCASSLRGTEQYFGPGTRLTVT.

The chain uses TRBV5-1 and TRBJ1-1; no clear D. V shed 4 bases and J shed 3 bases, with 10 bases lying between them. CDR1 is SGHRS and CDR2 is YFSETQ in the germline V gene. The CDR3 spans 13 residues. CDR3 nucleotide sequence: TGCGCCAGCAGCCTAAGGAGGGACACTGAAGCTTTCTTT. Translating gives CASSLRRDTEAFF.

This clone occurred a few times. The chain combines TRBV28 with TRBJ1-6; D is unclear. The V end lost 4 bases, the J end lost 6 bases, and 16 bases lay between the germline ends. This CDR3 region has 16 residues. CDR1 and CDR2 from the germline V gene are MDHEN and SYDVKM. The CDR3, as DNA: TGTGCCAGCAGTTCGGCGAGGCGGCAGATTAATTCACCCCTCCACTTT. Amino acids: CASSSARRQINSPLHF.

This clone has only a few counts. V usage is TRBV30 and J usage is TRBJ2-1; TRBD1 is a possible D gene (5 bases). Trimming removed 5 bases from V and 2 bases from J, with 13 bases in between. The germline gives CDR1 GTSNPN, CDR2 SVGIG (reference sequence). The CDR3 has 14 residues. For the CDR3, the DNA is TGTGCCTGGTCCTACAGGTTACCCTACAATGAGCAGTTCTTC. Translated: CAWSYRLPYNEQFF.

CDR3 loop: CAIHRVGFEQYF. The DNA of the CDR3 is TGTGCCATCCACAGGGTGGGGTTCGAGCAGTACTTC. The chain recombines TRBV28 with TRBJ2-7; possibly TRBD1 for D (6 bases). The CDR3 has 12 amino acids. Germline V gives CDR1 MDHEN, CDR2 SYDVKM. V was cut by 10 bases and J by 6 bases, with 16 bases left in between.

This sequence joins TRBV5-1 and TRBJ1-1; D may be TRBD1 (5 bases). Germline V lookup: CDR1 SGHRS, CDR2 YFSETQ. Trimming pared 3 bases from V and 1 base from J, leaving 7 bases between. The CDR3 contains 13 residues. In DNA, the CDR3 is TGCGCCAGCAGCTACGGGGGGAACACTGAAGCTTTCTTT. It translates to CASSYGGNTEAFF. Full variable domain (missing parts from reference TRBV5-1 and TRBJ1-1): KAGVTQTPRYLIKTRGQQVTLSCSPISGHRSVSWYQQTPGQGLQFLFEYFSETQRNKGNFPGRFSGRQFSNSRSEMNVSTLELGDSALYLCASSYGGNTEAFFGQGTRLTVV.

Only a few counts were recorded for this clone. The chain is built from TRBV2 and TRBJ2-1; 7 bases align to TRBD1. This CDR3 comprises 14 residues. V trimming: 7 bases; J trimming: 7 bases; junction bases outside the gene matches: 10. Germline CDR1 reads SNHLY; CDR2 reads FYNNEI. The CDR3 DNA reads as TGTGCCAGCAACCCGACTCCACAGGGGAATGAGCAGTTCTTC. It specifies CASNPTPQGNEQFF.